These T cell receptor beta chains were read from a single sample in a study of control samples from healthy donors and cancer patients. Clones were sequenced by immunoSEQ multiplex PCR, and TCRdb holds only the in-frame ones, with some missing. The sample lists over 150,000 clones; around nine tenths were seen once. Sequencing used blood. The receptors derive from a young man in good health. Both conserved end residues are part of each CDR3. A D gene is named only where the DNA matches it firmly. Some rows mark clone size as missing; the rest say once, few, many or name a class of expanded clone.

D gene | CDR3 length | clone size | J gene | V gene | CDR3 protein | CDR3 DNA
. | 16 | . | TRBJ1-3 | TRBV5-4 | CASSLWGERTGNTIYF | TGTGCCAGCAGCTTGTGGGGGGAGAGGACTGGAAACACCATATATTTT
TRBD1 | 13 | . | TRBJ1-1 | TRBV6-5 | CASSYQGGAEAFF | TGTGCCAGCAGTTACCAGGGGGGGGCTGAAGCTTTCTTT
. | 14 | . | TRBJ2-7 | TRBV6-1 | CASSQAWGYYEQYF | TGTGCCAGCAGTCAAGCATGGGGCTACTACGAGCAGTACTTC
. | 13 | . | TRBJ2-2 | TRBV4-1 | CASSQVVTGELFF | TGCGCCAGCAGCCAAGTGGTCACCGGGGAGCTGTTTTTT
. | 13 | once | TRBJ1-2 | TRBV6-5 | CASRETAFPSYTF | TGTGCCAGCAGGGAGACAGCCTTTCCGAGCTACACCTTC
. | 16 | . | TRBJ2-1 | TRBV11-2 | CASSLVGSWEAGEQFF | TGTGCCAGCAGCTTAGTAGGCTCTTGGGAGGCTGGTGAGCAGTTCTTC
. | 16 | . | TRBJ1-4 | TRBV7-9 | CASSLTASGIGEKLFF | TGTGCCAGCAGCCTAACGGCGTCAGGGATCGGAGAAAAACTGTTTTTT
. | 13 | once | TRBJ2-3 | TRBV11-2 | CASSSQGPDTQYF | TGTGCCAGCAGCTCACAGGGTCCGGATACGCAGTATTTT
. | 15 | . | TRBJ2-7 | TRBV3-1/TRBV3-2 | CASSQVAGRAYEQYF | TGTGCCAGCAGCCAAGTCGCAGGCAGGGCCTACGAGCAGTACTTC
. | 12 | . | TRBJ2-3 | TRBV5-6 | CASSLQRDTQYF | TGTGCCAGCAGCTTGCAGCGGGATACGCAGTATTTT
. | 11 | . | TRBJ1-1 | TRBV7-2 | CASSENTEAFF | TGTGCCAGCAGCGAGAACACTGAAGCTTTCTTT
. | 14 | . | TRBJ1-1 | TRBV7-8 | CASSLSRQHTEAFF | TGTGCCAGCAGCTTATCCAGACAGCACACTGAAGCTTTCTTT
. | 15 | . | TRBJ1-2 | TRBV19 | CASRPRIRVNYGYTF | TGTGCCAGTAGGCCGAGGATTAGGGTTAACTATGGCTACACCTTC
. | 15 | . | TRBJ2-5 | TRBV7-2 | CASSLAPRGQETQYF | TGTGCCAGCAGCTTAGCCCCCCGGGGTCAAGAGACCCAGTACTTC
. | 11 | . | TRBJ2-3 | TRBV27 | CASSYGDTQYF | TGTGCCAGCAGTTATGGGGATACGCAGTATTTT
TRBD1 | 15 | . | TRBJ1-6 | TRBV19 | CATGDRGRRNSPLHF | TGTGCCACCGGGGACAGGGGGCGTCGTAATTCACCCCTCCACTTT
TRBD1 | 15 | . | TRBJ1-2 | TRBV27 | CASSLRQGEVYGYTF | TGTGCCAGCAGTCTCCGACAGGGGGAGGTCTATGGCTACACCTTC
. | 12 | once | TRBJ2-3 | TRBV24-1 | CATSDGPRTQYF | TGTGCCACCAGTGATGGCCCGAGAACGCAGTATTTT
. | 14 | . | TRBJ1-2 | TRBV18 | CASSPRRGDYGYTF | TGTGCCAGCTCACCCCGCAGGGGTGACTATGGCTACACCTTC
TRBD1 | 15 | . | TRBJ1-1 | TRBV6-6 | CASSSPDRGMTEAFF | TGTGCCAGCAGTTCCCCGGACAGGGGTATGACTGAAGCTTTCTTT
. | 12 | . | TRBJ2-1 | TRBV12-5 | CASGLAQWEQFF | TGTGCTAGTGGTTTGGCACAATGGGAGCAGTTCTTC
. | 14 | . | TRBJ1-5 | TRBV7-9 | CASSSTGLSQPQHF | TGTGCCAGCAGCTCTACAGGGTTGTCTCAGCCCCAGCATTTT
. | 15 | . | TRBJ1-2 | TRBV27 | CASSSGIGRNYGYTF | TGTGCCAGCAGTTCGGGGATCGGGAGGAATTATGGCTACACCTTC
. | 18 | . | TRBJ2-7 | TRBV4-2 | CASSQEAAGGRENYEQYF | TGTGCCAGCAGCCAAGAAGCCGCTGGGGGGCGGGAGAACTACGAGCAGTACTTC
. | 13 | . | TRBJ1-1 | TRBV28 | CASRGRTNTEAFF | TGTGCCAGCAGGGGACGGACGAACACTGAAGCTTTCTTT
. | 14 | . | TRBJ1-4 | TRBV28 | CASSTRQLNEKLFF | TGTGCCAGCAGTACCCGACAGCTTAATGAAAAACTGTTTTTT
. | 15 | . | TRBJ1-1 | TRBV2 | CASSVSEGGNTEAFF | TGTGCCAGCAGTGTAAGTGAGGGAGGGAACACTGAAGCTTTCTTT
. | 13 | . | TRBJ1-1 | TRBV27 | CASAESSWTEAFF | TGTGCCAGCGCCGAAAGTAGTTGGACTGAAGCTTTCTTT
TRBD1 | 14 | . | TRBJ1-1 | TRBV5-1 | CASSLNRGKSEAFF | TGCGCCAGCAGCTTAAACAGGGGGAAGTCTGAAGCTTTCTTT
. | 16 | few | TRBJ1-5 | TRBV28 | CASKKGPGNSNQPQHF | TGTGCCAGCAAGAAGGGGCCAGGGAATAGCAATCAGCCCCAGCATTTT
. | 20 | . | TRBJ2-7 | TRBV14 | CASSQVVGLKWGQGIYEQYF | TGTGCCAGCAGCCAAGTGGTAGGGTTAAAGTGGGGGCAGGGGATCTACGAGCAGTACTTC
. | 11 | . | TRBJ2-3 | TRBV30 | CAWSTEDTQYF | TGTGCCTGGAGTACAGAGGATACGCAGTATTTT
. | 14 | . | TRBJ2-5 | TRBV5-1 | CASRRWGGTETQYF | TGCGCCAGCAGGCGGTGGGGGGGCACGGAGACCCAGTACTTC
TRBD1 | 15 | . | TRBJ2-1 | TRBV10-2 | CATYVDRTGEKGQFF | TGCGCCACATACGTCGACAGGACAGGAGAGAAAGGGCAGTTCTTC
TRBD2 | 15 | . | TRBJ2-3 | TRBV18 | CASSLAGGLTDTQYF | TGTGCCAGCTCTCTAGCGGGAGGGCTTACAGATACGCAGTATTTT
. | 16 | . | TRBJ1-2 | TRBV9 | CASSVGLGKTNYGYTF | TGTGCCAGCAGCGTAGGGCTTGGAAAGACTAACTATGGCTACACCTTC
TRBD2 | 17 | once | TRBJ2-5 | TRBV7-6 | CASSLAGSSGRQETQYF | TGTGCCAGCAGCTTAGCGGGTTCTAGCGGGAGGCAAGAGACCCAGTACTTC
. | 15 | . | TRBJ2-3 | TRBV3-1/TRBV3-2 | CASSDFSQVTDTQYF | TGTGCCAGCAGCGATTTCTCGCAGGTCACAGATACGCAGTATTTT
TRBD1 | 14 | . | TRBJ1-5 | TRBV28 | CASRSQGGNQPQHF | TGTGCCAGCAGATCACAGGGGGGTAATCAGCCCCAGCATTTT
. | 11 | . | TRBJ2-7 | TRBV12-3/TRBV12-4 | CASSFGYPRYF | TGTGCCAGCAGTTTCGGGTATCCTCGGTACTTC